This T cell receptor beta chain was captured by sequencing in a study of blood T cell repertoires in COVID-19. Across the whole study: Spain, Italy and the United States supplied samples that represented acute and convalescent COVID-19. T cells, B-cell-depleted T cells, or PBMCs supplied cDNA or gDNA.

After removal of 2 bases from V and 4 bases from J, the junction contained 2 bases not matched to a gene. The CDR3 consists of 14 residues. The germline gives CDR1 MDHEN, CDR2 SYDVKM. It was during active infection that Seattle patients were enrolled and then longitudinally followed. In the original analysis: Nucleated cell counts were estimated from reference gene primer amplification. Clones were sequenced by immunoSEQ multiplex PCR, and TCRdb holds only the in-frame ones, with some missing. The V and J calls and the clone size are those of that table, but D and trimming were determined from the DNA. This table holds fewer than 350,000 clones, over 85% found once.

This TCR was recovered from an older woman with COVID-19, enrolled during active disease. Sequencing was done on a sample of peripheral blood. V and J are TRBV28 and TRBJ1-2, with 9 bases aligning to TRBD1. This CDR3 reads CASSLGTGPYGYTF. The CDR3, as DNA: TGTGCCAGCAGTTTAGGGACAGGGCCCTATGGCTACACCTTC.